One sample yielded the 10 T cell receptor beta chains listed below, sequenced in a study of shared clonotypes between healthy human individuals. Clones were read by immunoSEQ multiplex PCR, and TCRdb kept only the in-frame ones, dropping some. The sample lists 2 million to 2.5 million clones, about 92% occurring once. Input material: naive CD4+ T cells from PBMCs. Subset noted: CD45RA+ positively selected. These TCRs come from a young man in good health. Some clones in this sample may be carry-over from other donors' samples.

In this sample, this clone turned up once. The gene calls are TRBV28 and TRBJ1-5; possibly TRBD1 for D (6 bases). The CDR3 spans 16 residues. The germline V gene has CDR1 MDHEN and CDR2 SYDVKM. Trimming shortened V by 3 bases and J by 2 bases, and 14 bases separated the two germline ends. The CDR3 DNA is TGTGCCAGCAGTTTTAGTGGCAGGGGAGGCAATCAGCCCCAGCATTTT. Translating gives CASSFSGRGGNQPQHF.

On this clone: At the DNA level, this CDR3 is encoded by other sequences in the same sample as well. Written as DNA, the CDR3 is TGTGCCAGCAGCGTGGGGGGAGGGAGCACAGATACGCAGTATTTT. Amino acid sequence: CASSVGGGSTDTQYF. The J gene is TRBJ2-3, the V gene TRBV9; 7 nucleotides line up with TRBD2. CDR1 is SGDLS, CDR2 YYNGEE, per germline. The CDR3 runs 15 residues. Trimming cost V 2 bases and J 0 bases; bases outside gene matches: 3.

The rearrangement uses TRBV5-6 and TRBJ1-4; TRBD1 matches 9 bases. With 4 bases clipped from V and 7 bases from J, the junction kept 11 bases outside the gene matches. Germline CDR1 reads SGHDT; CDR2 reads YYEEEE. The CDR3 is 16 residues long. CDR3: CASSPQEDRGIEKLFF. The CDR3, as DNA: TGTGCCAGCAGCCCCCAGGAGGACAGGGGAATTGAAAAACTGTTTTTT.

The rearrangement links TRBV5-1 to TRBJ2-3, with TRBD2 matching 8 bases. Germline-derived CDR1 and CDR2 are SGHRS and YFSETQ. J gave up 0 bases and V 1 base, and 10 bases lay outside the gene matches. This CDR3 has 18 amino acids. The CDR3 here is CASSLMIAGPPSTDTQYF. CDR3 coding DNA: TGCGCCAGCAGCTTGATGATAGCGGGGCCTCCGAGCACAGATACGCAGTATTTT.

V and J are TRBV19 and TRBJ1-1; D not resolved. CDR1 and CDR2 (germline): LNHDA, SQIVND (reference sequence). The CDR3 sequence is 15 residues long. The V end was cut by 5 bases, the J end by 1 base, with 14 bases between. CDR3 sequence (DNA): TGTGCCAGTAGTGCCCCCGGACGGCAGAACACTGAAGCTTTCTTT. Residues: CASSAPGRQNTEAFF.

This clone appeared once. J is TRBJ1-4 and V is TRBV5-6; D call uncertain. CDR1 and CDR2 (germline): SGHDT, YYEEEE. This CDR3 region has 16 residues. Trimming took 4 bases from V and 0 from J, leaving 13 bases between them. CDR3 DNA sequence: TGTGCCAGCAGCCCCGGGAGCGGGGCAACTAATGAAAAACTGTTTTTT. Amino acid sequence: CASSPGSGATNEKLFF.

The chain uses TRBV29-1 and TRBJ1-2; TRBD1 matches 10 bases. There are 13 residues in the CDR3. V was pared by 5 bases and J by 4 bases, with 4 bases of the junction left unmatched. Germline CDR1 reads SQVTM; CDR2 reads ANQGSEA. The DNA of the CDR3 is TGCAGCGTTTTGACAGGGGGCGGCTATGGCTACACCTTC. This gives the protein CSVLTGGGYGYTF.

The rearrangement links TRBV28 to TRBJ2-1; the D gene is possibly TRBD2 (5 bases). From germline, CDR1 is MDHEN and CDR2 SYDVKM. V was clipped by 5 bases and J by 12 bases, with 11 bases between them. This CDR3 spans 11 amino acids. CDR3 loop: CASSTGRGQFF. The CDR3 nucleotides are TGTGCCAGCAGTACCGGACGGGGGCAGTTCTTC.

As DNA, the CDR3 is TGCGCCAGCAGCCAAGATAGGACTAGCGGGAGGGGGGCAGATACGCAGTATTTT. As protein: CASSQDRTSGRGADTQYF. The chain carries TRBV4-1 and TRBJ2-3, with 15 bases fitting TRBD2. V lost 0 bases and J lost 4; bases outside the gene matches: 5. This CDR3 has 18 residues. Germline values: CDR1 MGHRA, CDR2 YSYEKL.

The chain links TRBV5-1 to TRBJ2-5; 8 bases fit TRBD1. The ends lost 3 bases at V and 4 bases at J; junction bases unmatched: 8. This CDR3 has 15 amino acids. Germline CDR1 and CDR2: SGHRS and YFSETQ. The CDR3 DNA reads as TGCGCCAGCAGCTCAGGACAGGGAACGGTAGAGACCCAGTACTTC. Translation gives CASSSGQGTVETQYF.